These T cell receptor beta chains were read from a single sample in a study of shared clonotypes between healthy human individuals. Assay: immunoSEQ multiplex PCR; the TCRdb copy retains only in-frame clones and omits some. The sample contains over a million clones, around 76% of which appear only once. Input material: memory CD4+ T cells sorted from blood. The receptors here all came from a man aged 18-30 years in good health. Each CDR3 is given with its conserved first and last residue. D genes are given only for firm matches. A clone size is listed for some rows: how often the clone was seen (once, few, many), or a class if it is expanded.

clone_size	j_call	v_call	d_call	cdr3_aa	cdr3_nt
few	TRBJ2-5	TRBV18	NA	CASSPIPGETQYF	TGTGCCAGCTCCCCGATCCCCGGGGAGACCCAGTACTTC
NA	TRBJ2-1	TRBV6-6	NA	CASLGADSYNEQFF	TGTGCCAGCCTTGGAGCGGACTCCTACAATGAGCAGTTCTTC
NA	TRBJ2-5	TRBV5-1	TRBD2	CASSSQVGGETQYF	TGCGCCAGCAGCTCCCAGGTGGGGGGGGAGACCCAGTACTTC
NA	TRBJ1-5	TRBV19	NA	CASSIAQGLQPQHF	TGTGCCAGTAGTATAGCGCAGGGATTGCAGCCCCAGCATTTT
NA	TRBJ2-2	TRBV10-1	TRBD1	CASSDPPGTGAYTGELFF	TGCGCCAGCAGTGACCCCCCGGGGACAGGGGCCTACACCGGGGAGCTGTTTTTT
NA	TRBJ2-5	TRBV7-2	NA	CASSSPSSIQTQYF	TGTGCCAGCAGCTCCCCCTCTAGCATTCAGACCCAGTACTTC
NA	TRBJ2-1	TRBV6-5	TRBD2	CASSYSRTSGRNEQFF	TGTGCCAGCAGTTACTCGAGGACTAGCGGGCGGAATGAGCAGTTCTTC
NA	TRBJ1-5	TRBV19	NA	CASSSQGFNQPQHF	TGTGCCAGTAGTTCACAGGGATTCAATCAGCCCCAGCATTTT
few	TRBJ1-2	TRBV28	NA	CASSIGPSYGYTF	TGTGCCAGCAGTATAGGACCTAGCTATGGCTACACCTTC
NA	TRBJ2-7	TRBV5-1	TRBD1	CASSLDRGHHEQYF	TGCGCCAGCAGCCTGGACAGGGGGCATCACGAGCAGTACTTC
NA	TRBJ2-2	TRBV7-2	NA	CASSFSVANTGELFF	TGTGCCAGCAGCTTTTCAGTCGCGAACACCGGGGAGCTGTTTTTT
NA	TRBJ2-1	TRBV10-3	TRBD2	CATQTSGLQFF	TGTGCCACCCAGACTAGCGGGCTTCAGTTCTTC
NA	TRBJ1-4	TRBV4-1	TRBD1	CASSQTPDRGRQEKLFF	TGCGCCAGCAGCCAAACTCCGGACAGGGGGCGCCAGGAAAAACTGTTTTTT
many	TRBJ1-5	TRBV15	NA	CATSRDAQPQHF	TGTGCCACCAGCAGAGATGCTCAGCCCCAGCATTTT
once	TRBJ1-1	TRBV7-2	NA	CASSLDSTEAFF	TGTGCCAGCAGCTTAGATTCCACTGAAGCTTTCTTT
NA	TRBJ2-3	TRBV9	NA	CASNGQDFTDTQYF	TGTGCCAGCAATGGGCAGGATTTCACAGATACGCAGTATTTT
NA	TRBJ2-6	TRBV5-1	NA	CASSGGTAASGANVLTF	TGCGCCAGCAGCGGAGGGACCGCAGCATCTGGGGCCAACGTCCTGACTTTC
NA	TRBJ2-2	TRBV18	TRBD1	CASSPTGNGELFF	TGTGCCAGCTCACCGACAGGGAACGGGGAGCTGTTTTTT
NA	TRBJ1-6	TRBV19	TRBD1	CASRPEGARGISPLHF	TGTGCCAGTAGGCCCGAGGGGGCCCGAGGGATTTCACCCCTCCACTTT
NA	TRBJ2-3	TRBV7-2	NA	CASSRRDRTSTDTQYF	TGTGCCAGCAGCCGGCGGGACAGAACTAGCACAGATACGCAGTATTTT
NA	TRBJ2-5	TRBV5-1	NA	CASSLLLQETQYF	TGCGCCAGCAGCTTGCTCCTCCAGGAGACCCAGTACTTC
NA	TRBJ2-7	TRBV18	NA	CASSPETWYEQYF	TGTGCCAGCTCACCAGAGACCTGGTATGAGCAGTACTTC
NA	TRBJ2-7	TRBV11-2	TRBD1	CASSAIGQAPYEQYF	TGTGCCAGCAGCGCTATAGGACAGGCACCCTACGAGCAGTACTTC
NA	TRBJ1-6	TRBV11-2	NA	CASSFTGTLSSYNSPLHF	TGTGCCAGCAGCTTCACCGGGACGCTGAGCTCCTATAATTCACCCCTCCACTTT
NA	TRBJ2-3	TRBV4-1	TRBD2	CASSPFGSGDRTDTQYF	TGCGCCAGCAGCCCTTTCGGTAGCGGGGACCGCACAGATACGCAGTATTTT
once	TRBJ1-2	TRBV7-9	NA	CASSLMGARYGYTF	TGTGCCAGCAGCTTGATGGGGGCGCGGTATGGCTACACCTTC
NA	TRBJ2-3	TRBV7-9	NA	CASSLGGGQRTDTQYF	TGTGCCAGCAGCTTAGGCGGAGGGCAGCGCACAGATACGCAGTATTTT
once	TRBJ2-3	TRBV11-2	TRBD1	CASSLAGTGPPDTQYF	TGTGCCAGCAGCTTAGCCGGGACAGGGCCCCCAGATACGCAGTATTTT
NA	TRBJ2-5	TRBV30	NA	CAWSSPSGVHGTQYF	TGTGCCTGGAGCTCACCCTCCGGGGTTCACGGGACCCAGTACTTC
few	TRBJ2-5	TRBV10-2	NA	CASKPSEQQETQYF	TGCGCCAGCAAGCCCTCCGAGCAGCAAGAGACCCAGTACTTC
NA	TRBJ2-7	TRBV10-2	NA	CAAGRVGEQYF	TGCGCCGCCGGGCGGGTGGGCGAGCAGTACTTC
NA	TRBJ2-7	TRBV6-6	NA	CASSYQIEQYF	TGTGCCAGCAGTTACCAGATCGAGCAGTACTTC
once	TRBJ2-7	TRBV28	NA	CASSTGTDYEQYF	TGTGCCAGCAGCACCGGGACCGACTACGAGCAGTACTTC
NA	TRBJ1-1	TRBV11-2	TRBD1	CASSSLTGVNTEAFF	TGTGCCAGCAGCTCCTTAACAGGGGTGAACACTGAAGCTTTCTTT
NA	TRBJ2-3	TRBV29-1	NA	CSVEVDSRTDTQYF	TGCAGCGTTGAAGTCGATTCGCGGACAGATACGCAGTATTTT
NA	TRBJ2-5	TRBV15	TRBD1	CATSRGTGGQETQYF	TGTGCCACCAGCAGAGGGACAGGGGGACAAGAGACCCAGTACTTC
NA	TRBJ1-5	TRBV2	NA	CASSRGPRGGGNQPQHF	TGTGCCAGCAGTCGCGGACCCAGGGGAGGCGGCAATCAGCCCCAGCATTTT
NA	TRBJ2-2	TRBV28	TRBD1	CASVQSGTGDTGELFF	TGTGCCAGCGTTCAATCCGGGACAGGGGACACCGGGGAGCTGTTTTTT
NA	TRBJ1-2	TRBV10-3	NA	CAISEITQPNYGYTF	TGTGCCATCAGTGAGATTACTCAGCCCAACTATGGCTACACCTTC
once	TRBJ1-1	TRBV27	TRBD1	CASSPLTGGGDTEAFF	TGTGCCAGCAGCCCTCTGACAGGGGGTGGGGACACTGAAGCTTTCTTT
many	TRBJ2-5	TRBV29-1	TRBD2	CSVESLAGETQYF	TGCAGCGTTGAAAGCCTAGCGGGAGAGACCCAGTACTTC
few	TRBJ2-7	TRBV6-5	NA	CASSQVASYEQYF	TGTGCCAGCAGTCAGGTGGCCTCCTACGAGCAGTACTTC
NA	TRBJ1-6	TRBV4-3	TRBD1	CASSQDRTGPSPLHF	TGCGCCAGCAGCCAAGATCGGACAGGCCCATCACCCCTCCACTTT
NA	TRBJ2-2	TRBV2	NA	CASSEGPGTGELFF	TGTGCCAGCAGTGAGGGACCTGGAACCGGGGAGCTGTTTTTT
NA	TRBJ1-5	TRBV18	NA	CASSPTLNQPQHF	TGTGCCAGCTCACCTACACTCAATCAGCCCCAGCATTTT
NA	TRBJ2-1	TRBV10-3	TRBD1	CAITDIRDSSEQFF	TGTGCCATCACCGACATCCGGGACAGTAGTGAGCAGTTCTTC
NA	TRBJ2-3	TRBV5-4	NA	CASSLVAGTDTQYF	TGTGCCAGCAGCTTGGTGGCGGGGACAGATACGCAGTATTTT
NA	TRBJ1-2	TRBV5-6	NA	CASSLPGANYGYTF	TGTGCCAGCAGCTTGCCGGGGGCTAACTATGGCTACACCTTC
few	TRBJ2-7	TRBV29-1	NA	CSVGRNHEQYF	TGCAGCGTCGGTAGGAACCACGAGCAGTACTTC
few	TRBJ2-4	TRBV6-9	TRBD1	CASSSGPVFRDRGRSVAKNIQYF	TGTGCCAGCAGTTCGGGGCCTGTGTTCCGGGACAGGGGGCGCTCGGTGGCCAAAAACATTCAGTACTTC
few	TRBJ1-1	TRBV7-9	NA	CASTTNQGNTEAFF	TGTGCCAGCACGACTAACCAGGGGAACACTGAAGCTTTCTTT
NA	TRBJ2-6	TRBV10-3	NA	CAISAQGTGANVLTF	TGTGCCATCAGTGCCCAGGGGACCGGGGCCAACGTCCTGACTTTC
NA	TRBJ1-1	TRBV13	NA	CASSFQEMNTEAFF	TGTGCCAGCAGTTTCCAGGAGATGAACACTGAAGCTTTCTTT